This T cell receptor (beta chain) was recorded in a study of T-cell reconstitution after alpha-beta-depleted transplantation in children. This clonotype has ten or more counts. TCRbeta library preparation incorporated unique molecular identifiers. MiXCR, run by TCRdb on the PCR reads, gives a single entry per CDR3 protein. The sample shows approximately 97,000 distinct CDR3 sequences, roughly 7.2% of them seen only once. Trimming removed 6 bases from V and 6 bases from J; junction bases left unmatched: 4. The CDR3 is made up of 12 amino acids. The chain combines TRBV12-3 or TRBV12-4 with TRBJ2-7; TRBD1 matches 8 bases. The sequence was obtained from a boy aged 2 to 10 with acute lymphoblastic leukemia, due to receive a stem cell transplant. The sequencing used PBMCs, collected before TCRalphabeta/CD19-depleted stem cell transplant. This chain's CDR3 is CASRRTGREQYF. The CDR3 region has the DNA TGTGCCAGCAGGCGGACAGGGCGCGAGCAGTACTTC.